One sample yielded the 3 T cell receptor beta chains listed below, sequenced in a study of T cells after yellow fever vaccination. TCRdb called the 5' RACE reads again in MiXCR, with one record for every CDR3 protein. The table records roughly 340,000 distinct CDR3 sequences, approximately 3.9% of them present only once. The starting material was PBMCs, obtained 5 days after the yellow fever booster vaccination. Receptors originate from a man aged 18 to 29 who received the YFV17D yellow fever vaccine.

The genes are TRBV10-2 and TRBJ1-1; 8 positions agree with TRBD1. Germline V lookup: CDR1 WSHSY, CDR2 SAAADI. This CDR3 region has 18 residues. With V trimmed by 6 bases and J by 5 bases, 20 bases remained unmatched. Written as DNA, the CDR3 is TGCGCCAGCAGACTCCCGATGACAGGGGAAGGTGAAGAGACTGAAGCTTTCTTT. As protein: CASRLPMTGEGEETEAFF.

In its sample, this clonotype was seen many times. In DNA form, the CDR3 reads TGTGCCAGCAGCGCAACTAGCGGGGATTACAATGAGCAGTTCTTC. Amino acid sequence: CASSATSGDYNEQFF. The V gene is TRBV7-2, the J gene TRBJ2-1; 10 bases line up with TRBD2. Losses at the gene ends were 5 bases for V and 4 bases for J; bases not matched to a gene: 5. There are 15 residues in the CDR3. Per germline, CDR1 SGHTA and CDR2 FQGNSA.

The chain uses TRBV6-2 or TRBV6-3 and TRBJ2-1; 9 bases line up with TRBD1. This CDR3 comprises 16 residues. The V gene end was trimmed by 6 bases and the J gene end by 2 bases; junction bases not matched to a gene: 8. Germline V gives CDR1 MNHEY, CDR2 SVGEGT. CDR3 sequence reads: CASRESGQGTYNEQFF. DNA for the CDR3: TGTGCCAGCAGAGAATCGGGACAGGGCACCTACAATGAGCAGTTCTTC.